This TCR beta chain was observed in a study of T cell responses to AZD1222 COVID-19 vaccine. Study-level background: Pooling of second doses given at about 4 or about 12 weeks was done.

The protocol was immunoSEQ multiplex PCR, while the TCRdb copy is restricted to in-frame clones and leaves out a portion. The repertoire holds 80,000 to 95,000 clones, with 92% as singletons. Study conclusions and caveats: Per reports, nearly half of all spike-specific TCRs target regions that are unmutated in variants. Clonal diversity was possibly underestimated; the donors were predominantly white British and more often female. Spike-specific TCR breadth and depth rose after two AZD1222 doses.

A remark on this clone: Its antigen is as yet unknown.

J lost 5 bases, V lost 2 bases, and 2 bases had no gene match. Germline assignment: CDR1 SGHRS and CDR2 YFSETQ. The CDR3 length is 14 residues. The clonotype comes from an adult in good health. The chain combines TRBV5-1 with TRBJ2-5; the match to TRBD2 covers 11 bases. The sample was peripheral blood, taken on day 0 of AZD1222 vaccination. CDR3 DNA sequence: TGCGCCAGCAGCTTACTAGCGGGAGATGAGACCCAGTACTTC. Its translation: CASSLLAGDETQYF.